This TCR beta chain was recorded in a study of identical twins. This CDR3 spans 15 amino acids. Trimming pared 1 base from V and 0 bases from J, leaving 9 bases between. The germline V gene encodes CDR1 SGHDN and CDR2 FVKESK. Each CDR3 protein gets one entry after TCRdb re-called the 5' RACE reads with MiXCR. The table lists fewer than 350,000 distinct CDR3 sequences, less than 9% of them singletons. Findings and limits, study-wide: A lower insertion count was a feature of abundant cord blood beta clonotypes, with no such feature in memory repertoires.

As concerns this clonotype: Its target is not known.

These same records also appear under a second study, on yellow fever vaccine responses in identical twins.

V and J are TRBV14 and TRBJ1-1; no definite D call. The clonotype was recovered from a woman between 18 and 29 years old in good health. Sequenced material: memory (CD45RO+) T cells sorted from blood. CDR3 loop: CASSQAPAMNTEAFF. In DNA form, the CDR3 reads TGTGCCAGCAGCCAAGCGCCGGCTATGAACACTGAAGCTTTCTTT.